This T cell receptor (beta chain) was obtained from a study of blood T cell repertoires in COVID-19 (dated by TCRdb to about 2020). Context from the whole study: Collaborator samples came from the United States, Italy and Spain and covered acute and convalescent phases of COVID-19. The material from the prospective study consisted of cDNA or gDNA derived from T cells, B-cell-depleted T cells, or PBMCs. Samples came from the ongoing ImmuneRACE study (first 160 participants) plus 1,254 subjects from 6 global collaborators. Deeply sampled blood TCRbeta repertoires from subjects exposed to, actively infected with, or recovered from COVID-19 were included in the dataset. HLA class I and class II types, where available, came from metadata supplied by the sample provider rather than from assay-based typing. The repertoires were made available in a free public database intended to serve as a resource for research on the immune response to SARS-CoV-2. Nearly every sample came with metadata listing a de-identified subject ID, COVID-19 status, age in years and sex.

Whole blood was collected in K2EDTA tubes by collaborating institutions according to the institutions' own protocols. For TCRbeta analysis, collaborators shipped samples as frozen whole blood, isolated PBMCs, or DNA extracted from either of those sample types. About this clone itself: There is no known antigen for this receptor. No much larger clonotype is one base removed from it; base qualities were not supplied.

Trimming costs V 9 bases and J 3 bases, and their ends lie 15 bases apart. The CDR3, cysteine through phenylalanine, is 13 amino acids long. Kept here is only the CDR3 DNA, which spans 39 bases and is read in frame from base 1. Via the germline V gene, CDR1 is SGHRS and CDR2 YFSETQ. Overall results and qualifications from the work: The quantity of clinical and demographic metadata differed by source and by participant and was supplied without curation.

TCRbeta CDR3 regions were amplified from genomic DNA by means of the immunoSEQ Assay, a bias-controlled multiplex PCR. Processing in the source paper ran as follows. The number of nucleated cells in each sample was estimated by amplification of reference gene primers within the assay. To quantify the absolute abundance of each unique TCRbeta CDR3 rearrangement, sequence reads were collapsed and filtered. For each sample, productive Simpson clonality was calculated as the square root of Simpson's diversity index over productive rearrangements. As stored in TCRdb, this immuneACCESS dataset retains in-frame rearrangements with V and J assigned. A fraction of the clones does not appear; measured against another copy, unresolved V genes explain less than half of the discrepancy, and the remainder lacks a known reason. Clone size and the V and J calls come from that table; the DNA yielded D and trimming. This sample gives more than 120,000 clones in total; over 85% of them show up just once. About 1.5% of the sample comes from the top ten.

The chain is assembled from TRBV5-1 and TRBJ1-2, with TRBD1 tentatively as D gene (5 bases match). This sequence was found in a human donor in a cohort sampled during active COVID-19. The sequenced material came from peripheral blood. The bases are TGCGCCACCAAACCAGGGATCGACTATGGCTACACCTTC. Translation gives CATKPGIDYGYTF.